These 7 T cell receptor beta chains share one sample of origin, sequenced in a study of human T cells and chemical hapten exposure. TCRdb reprocessed the RACE reads with MiXCR, giving one entry per CDR3 protein. Here the sample spans tens of thousands of distinct CDR3 sequences, more than 9% being singletons. Time point described: patch test 1, 2 weeks after DPC sensitization. Treatment described: therapeutic diphenylcyclopropenone sensitization with weekly scalp DPC. This specimen was whole blood, taken in connection with sensitization to the hapten diphenylcyclopropenone (DPC). The receptors originated from a man aged 40-50 years with alopecia areata. Some clones in this sample may be carry-over from other donors' samples.

This clonotype was counted many times. The rearrangement uses TRBV21-1 and TRBJ1-1; no check of the table's D call, TRBD1, against the DNA was made. TRBV21-1 is listed as a pseudogene. The CDR3 covers 15 residues. The CDR3 protein is CASSLPSLARTEAFF. The CDR3 DNA follows: TGTGCCAGCAGCCTGCCATCACTGGCGCGGACTGAAGCTTTCTTT.

The genes are TRBV29-1 and TRBJ2-1; 14 positions agree with TRBD2. Germline-derived CDR1 and CDR2 are SQVTM and ANQGSEA. The V and J ends lost 7 bases and 9 bases, in that order; junction bases with no gene match: 2. The CDR3 covers 12 residues. CDR3 residues: CSGLAGGPEQFF. The CDR3 nucleotides are TGCAGCGGACTAGCGGGAGGGCCTGAGCAGTTCTTC.

The rearrangement joins TRBV4-3 to TRBJ2-7, with TRBD1 matching 8 bases. The CDR3 sequence is 17 residues long. V gave up 6 bases and J gave up 0 bases; unmatched junction bases: 13. The V gene's germline CDR1 is LGHNA and CDR2 YSLEER. CDR3: CASSALGTGVSSYEQYF. CDR3 nucleotides: TGCGCCAGCAGTGCACTTGGGACAGGTGTGAGCTCCTACGAGCAGTACTTC.

Only a few counts were recorded for this clonotype. This chain joins TRBV5-1 and TRBJ2-7; D is possibly TRBD1 (6 bases). The V and J ends lost 0 bases and 2 bases respectively, with 12 bases between them. CDR3 length: 15 amino acids. CDR1 SGHRS and CDR2 YFSETQ come from the germline V gene. CDR3 sequence: CASSLGDKPTYEQYF. CDR3 DNA: TGCGCCAGCAGCTTGGGGGACAAGCCCACCTACGAGCAGTACTTC.

This clonotype was picked up a small number of times. The chain carries TRBV5-1 and TRBJ2-1, with D possibly called TRBD1 or TRBD2 (6 bases each). Germline values: CDR1 SGHRS, CDR2 YFSETQ. The CDR3 contains 15 residues. V lost 4 bases, J lost 4 bases, and 15 bases lay in between. The CDR3 coding sequence is TGCGCCAGCAGCGTCTCTGGGGGGCAGTACAATGAGCAGTTCTTC. Translated: CASSVSGGQYNEQFF. Variable domain in full (rest from reference TRBV5-1 and TRBJ2-1): KAGVTQTPRYLIKTRGQQVTLSCSPISGHRSVSWYQQTPGQGLQFLFEYFSETQRNKGNFPGRFSGRQFSNSRSEMNVSTLELGDSALYLCASSVSGGQYNEQFFGPGTRLTVL.

The rearrangement uses TRBV20-1 and TRBJ2-5; possible D gene TRBD2, 6 bases. The V and J ends lost 5 bases and 4 bases respectively, with 17 bases between them. Germline-derived CDR1 and CDR2 are DFQATT and SNEGSKA (reference sequence). The CDR3 is 14 amino acids. The CDR3 nucleotides are TGCAGTGCTCCTCCCTCCCCGGGAGCAGAGACCCAGTACTTC. This translates into CSAPPSPGAETQYF.

This clonotype was picked up a small number of times. V is TRBV29-1 and J is TRBJ2-2, with 10 positions matching TRBD2. The CDR3 sequence is 19 residues long. Trimming at V came to 4 bases and at J to 2 bases, leaving 16 bases not matched to a gene. Germline V gene data show CDR1 as SQVTM and CDR2 as ANQGSEA. The CDR3 region has the DNA TGCAGCGTTGCTTTTCGGTTGGCTAGCGGGAGTATAAACACCGGGGAGCTGTTTTTT. It codes for CSVAFRLASGSINTGELFF.